This is a list of T cell receptor beta chains from one sample in a study of CD8 T cells in ankylosing spondylitis. Using its own MiXCR run on the 5' RACE reads, TCRdb lists one record per CDR3 protein. Of more than 400,000 distinct CDR3 sequences detected, roughly 5.3% appear once; the ten largest clones hold under 4.5%. Sample: blood, either unsorted or a sorted T cell fraction (not recorded which). The receptors stem from a male donor with ankylosing spondylitis. Both conserved end residues are part of each CDR3. Each record gives: V gene, clone size, J gene, D gene, CDR3 protein, CDR3 DNA. A D gene is named only where the DNA matches it firmly. The size entry is marked missing in some rows and otherwise reads once, few, many or a size class.

TRBV13	many	TRBJ1-2	TRBD1	CASSTRTGPDYGYTF	TGTGCCAGCAGCACCCGGACAGGGCCAGACTATGGCTACACCTTC
TRBV7-9	many	TRBJ1-1	-	CASSSKRGRGDTEAFF	TGTGCCAGCAGCTCCAAACGGGGGAGGGGAGACACTGAAGCTTTCTTT
TRBV29-1	many	TRBJ2-2	-	CSVRRQANTGELFF	TGCAGCGTTCGGAGACAAGCGAACACCGGGGAGCTGTTTTTT
TRBV9	many	TRBJ2-7	-	CASSVGMVAVRVDLLSDEQYF	TGTGCCAGCAGCGTAGGTATGGTGGCGGTCAGGGTGGATTTATTATCGGACGAGCAGTACTTC
TRBV7-9	many	TRBJ1-1	TRBD1	CASTLGQVRKAFF	TGTGCCAGCACCTTAGGACAGGTCCGAAAAGCTTTCTTT
TRBV5-1	few	TRBJ2-7	-	CASRSLQGSYEQYF	TGCGCCAGCAGATCCCTACAGGGTTCCTACGAGCAGTACTTC
TRBV9	many	TRBJ2-7	-	CASSVVPSSYEQYF	TGTGCCAGCAGCGTAGTCCCTAGCTCCTACGAGCAGTACTTC
TRBV6-5	many	TRBJ2-7	TRBD1	CASSYSGTGVEQYF	TGTGCCAGCAGTTACTCCGGGACAGGGGTCGAGCAGTACTTC
TRBV5-1	-	TRBJ1-1	-	CASRLEGLNTEAFF	TGCGCCAGCAGATTGGAGGGACTGAACACTGAAGCTTTCTTT
TRBV5-1	few	TRBJ2-7	-	CASSSRARADEQYF	TGCGCCAGCAGCTCCCGGGCGCGAGCCGACGAGCAGTACTTC
TRBV20-1	few	TRBJ2-1	TRBD1	CSAIDRGARARDYNEQFF	TGCAGTGCCATCGACAGGGGGGCGCGCGCGAGGGATTACAATGAGCAGTTCTTC
TRBV7-8	many	TRBJ1-2	TRBD1	CASSRRDRGANYGYTF	TGTGCCAGCAGCCGACGGGACAGGGGGGCTAACTATGGCTACACCTTC
TRBV5-1	many	TRBJ2-1	-	CASSLLGLNNEQFF	TGCGCCAGCAGCTTGCTAGGACTTAACAATGAGCAGTTCTTC
TRBV12-3/TRBV12-4	many	TRBJ2-2	TRBD1	CASSPTGSANTGELFF	TGTGCCAGCAGTCCGACAGGGAGCGCGAACACCGGGGAGCTGTTTTTT
TRBV5-1	many	TRBJ2-2	-	CASGTSNTGELFF	TGCGCCAGCGGGACTTCGAACACCGGGGAGCTGTTTTTT
TRBV4-2	many	TRBJ2-3	TRBD1	CASSQGDRDTDTQYF	TGTGCCAGCAGCCAAGGGGACAGGGACACAGATACGCAGTATTTT
TRBV5-1	many	TRBJ2-1	TRBD2	CASSRTGTSSYNEQFF	TGCGCCAGCAGCAGAACCGGGACTAGCTCCTACAATGAGCAGTTCTTC
TRBV20-1	many	TRBJ2-3	-	CSARLQGSSTDTQYF	TGCAGTGCTAGACTACAGGGATCTAGCACAGATACGCAGTATTTT
TRBV20-1	many	TRBJ1-6	-	CSARGSGGSPLHF	TGCAGTGCTAGAGGATCGGGGGGATCACCCCTCCACTTT
TRBV6-2/TRBV6-3	many	TRBJ1-3	-	CASSFGSGNTIYF	TGTGCCAGCAGTTTTGGATCTGGAAACACCATATATTTT
TRBV12-3/TRBV12-4	many	TRBJ2-5	TRBD2	CASSEVAGDQETQYF	TGTGCCAGCAGCGAAGTAGCGGGAGACCAAGAGACCCAGTACTTC
TRBV20-1	few	TRBJ2-1	TRBD2	CSARVTSGRAVSYNEQFF	TGCAGTGCTAGAGTAACTAGCGGGAGGGCCGTCTCCTACAATGAGCAGTTCTTC
TRBV7-2	many	TRBJ2-5	-	CASSSDRAGRPTQYF	TGTGCCAGCAGCTCCGACAGGGCGGGAAGGCCAACCCAGTACTTC
TRBV7-2	many	TRBJ2-7	-	CASSFGVENYEQYF	TGTGCCAGCAGCTTTGGCGTTGAGAACTACGAGCAGTACTTC
TRBV6-5	many	TRBJ1-2	-	CASSPLRGDDYGYTF	TGTGCCAGCAGTCCCCTCCGAGGGGACGACTATGGCTACACCTTC
TRBV11-1	-	TRBJ2-3	-	CASRLMGPSDTQYF	TGTGCCAGCAGATTAATGGGCCCCTCAGATACGCAGTATTTT
TRBV30	-	TRBJ2-3	-	CAWRKAGRTDTQYF	TGTGCCTGGAGAAAGGCAGGCCGCACAGATACGCAGTATTTT
TRBV5-1	many	TRBJ2-4	TRBD2	CASSPFSGRAKNIQYF	TGCGCCAGCAGCCCCTTTAGCGGGAGGGCCAAAAACATTCAGTACTTC
TRBV20-1	-	TRBJ2-5	-	CSAKGELQETQYF	TGCAGTGCAAAGGGGGAACTACAAGAGACCCAGTACTTC
TRBV20-1	many	TRBJ2-3	TRBD2	CSARRSSGPRLPDTQYF	TGCAGTGCTAGAAGATCTAGCGGGCCCCGTCTCCCAGATACGCAGTATTTT
TRBV6-2/TRBV6-3	many	TRBJ1-2	-	CASSYQDRTRLGYTF	TGTGCCAGCAGTTACCAAGACAGGACGCGCCTTGGCTACACCTTC
TRBV4-3	many	TRBJ2-2	-	CASSQVPTRELFF	TGCGCCAGCAGCCAAGTGCCCACCAGGGAGCTGTTTTTT
TRBV12-3/TRBV12-4	many	TRBJ2-3	-	CASSLRRPSSDTQYF	TGTGCCAGCAGTTTACGTAGGCCCTCCTCGGATACGCAGTATTTT
TRBV7-2	few	TRBJ2-7	TRBD1	CASSSSGTAAYEQYF	TGTGCCAGCAGCTCGTCCGGGACAGCGGCCTACGAGCAGTACTTC
TRBV27	many	TRBJ2-3	TRBD2	CATALAGAPDTQYF	TGTGCCACCGCGTTAGCGGGAGCCCCAGATACGCAGTATTTT
TRBV4-1	few	TRBJ2-2	-	CASSQVGVGLTGELFF	TGCGCCAGCAGCCAAGTGGGGGTCGGATTGACCGGGGAGCTGTTTTTT
TRBV29-1	many	TRBJ2-2	TRBD2	CSVERKGGSTGELFF	TGCAGCGTTGAAAGGAAGGGAGGGAGCACCGGGGAGCTGTTTTTT
TRBV28	-	TRBJ2-1	TRBD1	CASSFDRAFAEQFF	TGTGCCAGCAGTTTCGACAGGGCGTTCGCTGAGCAGTTCTTC
TRBV6-6	many	TRBJ2-5	-	CAGGNRDQETQYF	TGTGCCGGGGGAAACAGGGACCAAGAGACCCAGTACTTC
TRBV7-3	-	TRBJ2-2	TRBD2	CASSFMRGTGELFF	TGTGCCAGCAGCTTCATGCGGGGGACCGGGGAGCTGTTTTTT
TRBV29-1	few	TRBJ2-7	TRBD1	CSVEVGQPYEQYF	TGCAGCGTTGAGGTGGGACAGCCCTACGAGCAGTACTTC
TRBV29-1	many	TRBJ1-1	-	CSVVFLLGTEAFF	TGCAGCGTTGTCTTCCTCTTGGGCACTGAAGCTTTCTTT
TRBV10-3	many	TRBJ1-1	-	CAIGRGDTEAFF	TGTGCCATCGGCAGGGGAGATACTGAAGCTTTCTTT
TRBV6-1	many	TRBJ2-4	-	CASGEAPNIQYF	TGTGCCAGCGGGGAGGCCCCAAACATTCAGTACTTC
TRBV6-6	many	TRBJ2-3	-	CASKFDGAFAYF	TGTGCCAGCAAATTCGATGGGGCCTTTGCGTATTTT
TRBV29-1	many	TRBJ1-4	-	CSAEGGAAGEKLFF	TGCAGCGCCGAAGGAGGGGCTGCTGGTGAAAAACTGTTTTTT
TRBV18	many	TRBJ2-1	TRBD2	CASSVGLAGDNEQFF	TGTGCCAGCTCGGTGGGACTAGCGGGAGACAATGAGCAGTTCTTC
TRBV20-1	many	TRBJ2-3	TRBD2	CSAILAGGVPTDTQYF	TGCAGTGCTATCTTAGCGGGGGGAGTCCCCACAGATACGCAGTATTTT
TRBV20-1	many	TRBJ1-5	TRBD1	CSARPTGVGNQPQHF	TGCAGTGCTAGACCCACAGGGGTTGGCAATCAGCCCCAGCATTTT
TRBV4-3	many	TRBJ1-1	-	CASSSRAGLNTEAFF	TGCGCCAGCAGCTCCCGAGCGGGGTTGAACACTGAAGCTTTCTTT
TRBV2	-	TRBJ1-1	TRBD1	CASNRGLRTEAFF	TGTGCCAGCAACAGGGGGCTAAGGACTGAAGCTTTCTTT
TRBV4-3	many	TRBJ2-2	-	CASSRHRDFYTGELFF	TGCGCCAGCAGCCGCCACCGGGACTTCTACACCGGGGAGCTGTTTTTT
TRBV2	-	TRBJ1-1	-	CASMNAREGEAFF	TGTGCCAGCATGAATGCTCGGGAGGGTGAAGCTTTCTTT
TRBV29-1	few	TRBJ2-6	-	CSARWGSSGANVLTF	TGCAGCGCGCGATGGGGCTCCTCTGGGGCCAACGTCCTGACTTTC
TRBV5-1	many	TRBJ1-5	TRBD1	CASSLRGGVSQPQHF	TGCGCCAGCAGCCTCCGAGGGGGCGTAAGTCAGCCCCAGCATTTT
TRBV7-2	few	TRBJ2-7	TRBD2	CASSSGLDSYEQYF	TGTGCCAGCAGCTCAGGACTAGACTCCTACGAGCAGTACTTC
TRBV9	many	TRBJ2-7	-	CASSVAGSLGDEQYF	TGTGCCAGCAGCGTAGCCGGATCCCTAGGTGACGAGCAGTACTTC